The entry below describes one T cell receptor beta chain. The RNA input was roughly 0.5 to 1 ug, and it was reverse transcribed with random hexamers. Amplification of TCR beta CDR3 across 54 Vbeta and 13 Jbeta was performed with immunoSEQ multiplex PCR. TCRdb analysed the immunoSEQ multiplex PCR reads with MiXCR anew, one entry per CDR3 protein. This repertoire shows some 100,000 distinct CDR3 sequences, 85% to 95% found once; its top ten account for roughly 0.15%. The V segment lost 0 bases and the J segment 7 bases; nucleotides outside the gene matches: 8. The CDR3 has 16 residues. Germline CDR1 and CDR2: SGHRS and YFSETQ. TCR beta was sequenced from blood CD8+ and CD4+ T cells. In contrast to the negatively isolated CD8+ and CD4+ T cells, TEMRA cells were FACS-enriched. These data are taken from a study of CD8 T cells in Susac syndrome.

This receptor was obtained from a human donor in good health. This chain joins TRBV5-1 and TRBJ2-1, with 9 bases matching TRBD1. The material sequenced was CD4+ T cells from PBMCs. CDR3 in DNA: TGCGCCAGCAGCTTGGCCTCGACAGGGGGTAGTAATGAGCAGTTCTTC. Protein sequence: CASSLASTGGSNEQFF. The variable domain in full, with the rest retrieved from reference TRBV5-1 and TRBJ2-1, is KAGVTQTPRYLIKTRGQQVTLSCSPISGHRSVSWYQQTPGQGLQFLFEYFSETQRNKGNFPGRFSGRQFSNSRSEMNVSTLELGDSALYLCASSLASTGGSNEQFFGPGTRLTVL.